Listed here are 27 T cell receptor beta chains from one sample, sequenced in a study of tumor-infiltrating lymphocytes in primary liver carcinoma. The blood RNA (from unsorted whole blood) was obtained, and germline DNA was also extracted. With around 500 ng total RNA as template and a constant-region primer, TCR beta cDNA was made. Sequencing libraries for TCR beta derived from three nested multiplex PCR rounds that used slightly modified ARM-PCR. The first two PCR rounds, nine to ten cycles each, used TRBV1-TRBV30 forward primers and a C-beta reverse primer. TCRdb passed the multiplex PCR reads through MiXCR, listing each CDR3 protein once. Seen here are over 250,000 distinct CDR3 sequences, 50% to 75% observed once, and the top ten hold 15% to 20%. Sequencing input: peripheral blood. The receptor set was obtained from a young woman with primary liver carcinoma and hepatitis B virus infection.

Of note for this clonotype: This may stem from a read error, because a much larger clone lies one nucleotide away. The CDR3 DNA reads TGCAGCGTTGCCTGGCGTCGATCGGGGACTAGCGGGAGGGCCCACACAGATACGCAGTATTTT. Translation: CSVAWRRSGTSGRAHTDTQYF. The chain links TRBV29-1 to TRBJ2-3; 16 nucleotides line up with TRBD2. The germline gives CDR1 SQVTM, CDR2 ANQGSEA. There are 21 residues in the CDR3. J lost 2 bases, V lost 4 bases, and 18 bases had no gene match.

Turning to this clonotype: A read error may be the cause here, since a much bigger clone is one base away. The chain recombines TRBV25-1 with TRBJ2-7; D ambiguous. The ends were cut back, 7 bases at V and 3 bases at J, with 4 bases in the middle. The CDR3 covers 10 residues. Per the germline V gene, CDR1 is MGHDK and CDR2 is SYGVNS. The CDR3 spells CASNDYEQYF. As DNA, the CDR3 is TGTGCCAGCAATGACTACGAGCAGTACTTC.

This clonotype was picked up a small number of times. The chain has TRBV5-4 and TRBJ1-1; the match to TRBD1 covers 7 bases. Trimming removed 0 bases from V and 11 bases from J; junction bases left unmatched: 10. Per germline, CDR1 SGHNT and CDR2 YYREEE (reference sequence). The CDR3 loop spans 14 amino acids. DNA of the CDR3: TGTGCCAGCAGCTTGGAGGAGGGGGCGGGTGGGGCTTTCTTT. This translates into CASSLEEGAGGAFF.

CDR3 nucleotide sequence: TGTGCCAGTAGGTCGGGTCCCTCTGGACAGCAGTTCTTC. Residues: CASRSGPSGQQFF. V and J are TRBV7-9 and TRBJ2-1; D call uncertain. Germline CDR1 is SEHNR and CDR2 is FQNEAQ (reference sequence). V lost 9 bases and J lost 11, with 20 bases in between. The CDR3 loop spans 13 amino acids.

To note about this clonotype: A junction boundary mismatches the germline segment, possibly from a read error. The rearrangement joins TRBV13 to TRBJ2-1; TRBD2 matches 12 bases. Germline-derived CDR1 and CDR2 are PRHDT and FYEKMQ (reference sequence). The CDR3 has 15 amino acids. CDR3 loop: CASSLRLAGVDEQLF. CDR3 DNA sequence: TGTGCCAGCAGCTTACGACTAGCGGGAGTCGATGAGCAGCTCTTC.

Concerning this clonotype itself: One end of the junction is discordant with germline, which a read error may explain. V and J are TRBV7-8 and TRBJ2-7; D possibly corresponds to TRBD2 (6 bases). There are 13 residues in the CDR3. CDR1 is SGHVS, CDR2 FQNEAQ, per germline. For the CDR3, the DNA is TGTGCCAGCGGCTTCGGAGGGTCCTACGAGCAGTACTTC. Residues: CASGFGGSYEQYF.

This clonotype was found a few times. The V gene is TRBV6-6, the J gene TRBJ1-1; D might be TRBD1 (6 bases). This CDR3 has 13 residues. V shed 2 bases and J shed 7 bases, with 11 bases lying between them. The germline CDR1 and CDR2 sequences are MNHNY and SVGAGI (reference sequence). CDR3 nucleotides: TGTGCCAGCAGTTACACCGGGGGCGGTGAAGCTTTCTTT. This encodes CASSYTGGGEAFF.

This clonotype appeared a few times. This rearrangement joins TRBV6-2 or TRBV6-3 to TRBJ2-7; D is perhaps TRBD1 (6 bases). V was trimmed by 2 bases and J by 3 bases, leaving 11 bases between them. The germline V gene has CDR1 MNHEY and CDR2 SVGEGT. The CDR3 covers 14 residues. CDR3 sequence: CASSYPQGSYEQYF. CDR3 nucleotide sequence: TGTGCCAGCAGTTACCCACAGGGAAGCTACGAGCAGTACTTC.

This clonotype occurred many times. V usage is TRBV11-1 and J usage is TRBJ2-7, with 7 bases identical to TRBD1. The CDR3 extends over 13 amino acids. In germline, CDR1 is SGHAT, CDR2 FQDESV (reference sequence). With V trimmed by 5 bases and J by 3 bases, 4 bases remained unmatched. Here the CDR3 DNA reads TGTGCCAGCAGCCATACAGGGGTCTACGAGCAGTACTTC. Protein sequence: CASSHTGVYEQYF.

Of note for this clonotype: Just one base apart from a much larger clone, this may be a read error. This CDR3 fails to terminate in the conserved phenylalanine or tryptophan, so it likely reflects a read error. The chain couples TRBV6-1 to TRBJ2-5; 7 bases align to TRBD1. The CDR3 totals 14 residues. In germline, CDR1 is MNHNS, CDR2 SASEGT. The V gene end was trimmed by 7 bases and the J gene end by 1 base; junction bases not matched to a gene: 6. This chain's CDR3 is CASTTGTAQETQYL. Here the CDR3 DNA reads TGTGCCAGCACTACGGGGACAGCCCAAGAGACCCAGTACCTC.

With regard to this clonotype: A much bigger clone sits one base away, suggesting this may be a read error. The J gene is TRBJ1-4, the V gene TRBV12-3 or TRBV12-4; 8 nucleotides align to TRBD1. CDR3 length: 14 residues. V trimming: 4 bases; J trimming: 7 bases; junction bases outside the gene matches: 5. The CDR3 DNA follows: TGTGCCAGCAGTTCCCCGACAGGGGTTGAAAAACTGTTTTTT. It encodes CASSSPTGVEKLFF.

The chain has TRBV12-3 or TRBV12-4 and TRBJ1-2; 7 bases are a match to TRBD1. This CDR3 spans 13 amino acids. V was pared by 6 bases and J by 4 bases, with 5 bases of the junction left unmatched. Here the CDR3 reads CASRSSGGYGYTF. CDR3 DNA sequence: TGTGCCAGCAGATCCTCAGGGGGCTATGGCTACACCTTC.

This clonotype appeared once. With a much larger clone just one base away, this may be a read error. The rearrangement joins TRBV29-1 to TRBJ2-3; D remains unclear. The V end was cut by 4 bases, the J end by 2 bases, with 13 bases between. The germline gives CDR1 SQVTM, CDR2 ANQGSEA. The CDR3 loop spans 14 amino acids. This CDR3 is CSVAKAEATDTQYF. For the CDR3, the DNA is TGCAGCGTTGCGAAGGCAGAAGCCACAGATACGCAGTATTTT.

V and J are TRBV25-1 and TRBJ2-1, with TRBD2 as a possible D gene (6 bases). Per the germline V gene, CDR1 is MGHDK and CDR2 is SYGVNS. This CDR3 contains 13 residues. Trimming took off 3 bases at V and 9 bases at J, with 12 bases between the two ends. This chain's CDR3 is CASSDGGRGEQFF. The CDR3 DNA sequence: TGTGCCAGCAGTGACGGCGGGCGGGGTGAGCAGTTCTTC.

Concerning this clonotype: One end of the junction does not line up with germline, which may come from a read error. The chain carries TRBV4-3 and TRBJ2-4, with D perhaps TRBD2 (5 bases). The V gene's germline CDR1 is LGHNA and CDR2 YSLEER. This CDR3 is built from 16 residues. The chain's CDR3 is CASSQIVGEAKNIQYF. DNA for the CDR3: TGCGCTAGCAGCCAAATCGTGGGAGAGGCCAAAAACATTCAGTACTTC.

About this clonotype: One end of the junction does not line up with germline, which may come from a read error. The V call is TRBV4-1, the J call TRBJ2-7, with D possibly being TRBD1 (6 bases). Looked up from germline, CDR1 is MGHRA and CDR2 is YSYEKL. The CDR3 has 14 amino acids. DNA for the CDR3: TGCGTCAGCAGCCAAGATTGGGGGCTTAGCGAGCAGTATTTC. It translates to CVSSQDWGLSEQYF.

The rearrangement links TRBV11-2 to TRBJ2-7, with D tentatively TRBD2 (6 bases). CDR1 is SGHAT and CDR2 is FQNNGV in the germline V gene. V lost 9 bases and J 5 bases, leaving 20 bases between the germline ends. The CDR3 covers 14 residues. The CDR3 DNA reads TGTGCCAGTAACTTAGTCTGCGGGGCCCACGAGCAGTACTTC. This sequence encodes CASNLVCGAHEQYF.

This clonotype was picked up many times. V is TRBV6-6 and J is TRBJ1-2; possible D gene TRBD1, 6 bases. Germline V gene sequence: CDR1 MNHNY, CDR2 SVGAGI (reference sequence). Trimming stripped 2 bases from V and 4 bases from J, with 14 bases between. The CDR3 runs to 15 residues. The CDR3: CASSYAAGDIYGYTF. The CDR3 DNA reads as TGTGCCAGCAGTTACGCGGCAGGGGATATCTATGGCTACACCTTC.

The sample holds many counts of this clonotype. The chain combines TRBV11-3 with TRBJ1-6; D not certain. Deletions cut 5 bases from V and 8 bases from J, with 10 bases between. CDR1 SGHNT and CDR2 YENEEA come from the germline V gene. The CDR3 consists of 13 residues. The CDR3 sequence: CASSQFRDSPLHF. The CDR3 bases are TGTGCCAGCAGCCAATTCAGAGATTCACCCCTCCACTTT.

This clonotype has only one observation. This clone may be a read error of a much larger clone one base away. This rearrangement joins TRBV29-1 to TRBJ2-5; 7 bases align to TRBD2. There are 13 residues in the CDR3. Germline CDR1 SQVTM, CDR2 ANQGSEA. The CDR3 region is CSVESSGQGTQYF. CDR3 DNA sequence: TGCAGCGTTGAGTCTAGCGGTCAAGGGACCCAGTACTTC.

On this clonotype: A much larger clonotype is one base distant, so this may be a read error. The chain uses TRBV6-2 or TRBV6-3 and TRBJ2-7, with D perhaps TRBD2 (6 bases). CDR1 is MNHEY and CDR2 is SVGEGT in the germline V gene. This CDR3 spans 14 amino acids. The DNA of the CDR3 is TGTACCAGCAACCTCTATAGCGGAGCCTACGAGCAGTACTTC. It encodes CTSNLYSGAYEQYF.

The chain couples TRBV11-2 to TRBJ2-1; TRBD2 matches at 7 bases. The CDR3 runs to 12 residues. J gave up 16 bases and V 7 bases, and 13 bases lay outside the gene matches. Per germline, CDR1 SGHAT and CDR2 FQNNGV. CDR3: CASISLPGLRFF. The CDR3 DNA is TGTGCCAGCATCTCCCTACCGGGACTACGATTCTTC.

At least ten counts were recorded for this clonotype. The chain joins TRBV6-5 to TRBJ2-6; D perhaps matches TRBD2 (5 bases). Germline values: CDR1 MNHEY, CDR2 SVGAGI. The CDR3 length is 17 residues. Trimming pared 5 bases from V and 0 bases from J, leaving 14 bases between. This chain's CDR3 is CASSPRDPSSGANVLTF. In nucleotides, the CDR3 is TGTGCCAGCAGTCCCCGGGATCCGTCCTCTGGGGCCAACGTCCTGACTTTC.

This clonotype was found a few times. The CDR3 coding sequence is TGTGCCAGCAAGATTAAACAGGGGACACAAGAGACCCAGTACTTC. It specifies CASKIKQGTQETQYF. V is TRBV12-3 or TRBV12-4 and J is TRBJ2-5; 7 positions agree with TRBD1. V lost 7 bases and J lost 2; bases outside the gene matches: 10. The CDR3 is made up of 15 amino acids.

The table lists this clonotype with a few counts. Being one base from a much bigger clone, this may be a read error. The genes are TRBV29-1 and TRBJ2-3; tentative D call: TRBD2 (6 bases). This CDR3 has 15 residues. Germline values: CDR1 SQVTM, CDR2 ANQGSEA. This chain's CDR3 is CSAPEAGQDTDMQYF. CDR3 DNA: TGCAGCGCCCCGGAGGCGGGGCAGGACACAGATATGCAGTATTTT.

At least ten counts were recorded for this clonotype. The CDR3 is CASSRDGTNTEAFF. CDR3 in DNA: TGCGCCAGCAGCCGAGACGGAACGAACACTGAAGCTTTCTTT. The chain employs TRBV5-1 and TRBJ1-1, with D uncertain. The germline gives CDR1 SGHRS, CDR2 YFSETQ. The CDR3 covers 14 residues. Trimming pared 4 bases from V and 1 base from J, leaving 11 bases between.

This clonotype was counted between two and nine times. This sequence joins TRBV4-2 and TRBJ2-1; 9 nucleotides line up with TRBD2. Germline V gives CDR1 LGHNA, CDR2 YNFKEQ. The length of the CDR3 is 17 residues. Losses at the gene ends were 4 bases for V and 6 bases for J; bases not matched to a gene: 13. The CDR3, as DNA: TGTGCCAGCAGCCCGGGAGCTAGCGGGATACTAGGCAATGAGCAGTTCTTC. This encodes CASSPGASGILGNEQFF.